The present T cell receptor (beta chain) was sequenced within a study of blood T cell repertoires in COVID-19. Germline V gene sequence: CDR1 MRHNA, CDR2 SNTAGT. With 3 bases removed from V and 3 bases from J, the gap between germline ends came to 10 bases. The CDR3 has 14 amino acids. Method: immunoSEQ multiplex PCR; TCRdb's copy keeps in-frame clones and lacks some. The sample consists of 120,000 or so clones, around 88% of them appearing once. Input material: peripheral blood. V and J are TRBV6-4 and TRBJ2-3; no reliable D call. This TCR was sampled from a woman between 45 and 65 years old with active or convalescent COVID-19. The DNA of the CDR3 is TGTGCCAGCAGTGATTCTGGAGAAACAGATACGCAGTATTTT. Protein: CASSDSGETDTQYF.